This is a list of T cell receptor beta chains from one sample in a study of CD8+ T cells in alopecia areata. TCRdb's copy holds only in-frame clones and misses some; the assay was immunoSEQ multiplex PCR. In the table there are approximately 280,000 clones, roughly 50% of which are singletons. Here the sequenced sample was CD4+ T cells sorted from blood, taken at week 24, from a patient treated with tofacitinib. The receptors stem from a human donor with alopecia areata. Both conserved end residues are part of each CDR3. A D gene is named only where the DNA matches it firmly. Not all rows give a size; the values are once, few, many and, for expanded clones, a class.

j_call | v_call | d_call | clone_size | cdr3_length | cdr3_nt | cdr3_aa
TRBJ1-6 | TRBV21-1 | . | . | 18 | TGTGCCAGCAGCAAAGAAAACAAAAAGGCAATTACCAATTCACCCCTCCACTTT | CASSKENKKAITNSPLHF
TRBJ2-1 | TRBV5-4 | . | once | 16 | TGTGCCAGCAGCCCTAAACTATTAAACGGGGACAATGAGCAGTTCTTC | CASSPKLLNGDNEQFF
TRBJ2-7 | TRBV29-1 | . | . | 11 | TGCAGCGTTGTGGGAAGCTACGAGCAGTACTTC | CSVVGSYEQYF
TRBJ2-1 | TRBV7-2 | TRBD2 | . | 14 | TGTGCCAGCATGGGCGGGGGTAGCTACAATGAGCAGTTCTTC | CASMGGGSYNEQFF
TRBJ1-1 | TRBV7-2 | . | . | 16 | TGTGCCAGCAGCAGAAAAGGGTCAGGGTCGAACACTGAAGCTTTCTTT | CASSRKGSGSNTEAFF
TRBJ2-3 | TRBV5-6 | . | few | 16 | TGTGCCAGCAGCTCCAGGAGGCTGGGGAGCACAGATACGCAGTATTTT | CASSSRRLGSTDTQYF
TRBJ1-5 | TRBV5-6 | . | . | 14 | TGTGCCAGCAGCTTGAGGTCTGGCAATCAGCCCCAGCATTTT | CASSLRSGNQPQHF
TRBJ2-1 | TRBV7-9 | . | once | 14 | TGTGCCAGCAGCCCGGGGCGACGGCCCAATGAGCAGTTCTTC | CASSPGRRPNEQFF
TRBJ2-2 | TRBV4-3 | . | . | 13 | TGCGCCAGCAGCCAGGGGCCCTACCGGGAGCTGTTTTTT | CASSQGPYRELFF
TRBJ2-7 | TRBV2 | . | . | 14 | TGTGCCAGCAGTAACCAGCGGAGCTCCTACGAGCAGTACTTC | CASSNQRSSYEQYF
TRBJ1-6 | TRBV6-1 | . | . | 15 | TGTGCCAGCAGTGAAGGTCGGGGGACGGGGTCACCCCTCCACTTT | CASSEGRGTGSPLHF
TRBJ2-1 | TRBV2 | TRBD2 | . | 15 | TGTGCCAGCTCGGGAAGCGGCGGGGGATACAATGAGCAGTTCTTC | CASSGSGGGYNEQFF
TRBJ2-5 | TRBV11-2 | . | . | 14 | TGTGCCAGCAGCTTAGAAGGGATCCAAGAGACCCAGTACTTC | CASSLEGIQETQYF
TRBJ2-3 | TRBV9 | . | few | 13 | TGTGCCAGCAGCGTAGGAAGCACAGATACGCAGTATTTT | CASSVGSTDTQYF
TRBJ1-5 | TRBV11-2 | . | . | 12 | TGTGCCAGCAGCTTAGGCGATCAGCCCCAGCATTTT | CASSLGDQPQHF
TRBJ2-3 | TRBV2 | . | . | 15 | TGTGCCAGCAAAGTTGGGGCAGGGAGGACAGATACGCAGTATTTT | CASKVGAGRTDTQYF
TRBJ2-3 | TRBV27 | TRBD2 | . | 17 | TGTGCCAGCAGTTCTTACTTGTTAGCGGGGGGCACAGATACGCAGTATTTT | CASSSYLLAGGTDTQYF
TRBJ2-7 | TRBV19 | . | . | 14 | TGTGCCAGTAAGAGGCAGGGCCTCTCCTACGAGCAGTACTTC | CASKRQGLSYEQYF